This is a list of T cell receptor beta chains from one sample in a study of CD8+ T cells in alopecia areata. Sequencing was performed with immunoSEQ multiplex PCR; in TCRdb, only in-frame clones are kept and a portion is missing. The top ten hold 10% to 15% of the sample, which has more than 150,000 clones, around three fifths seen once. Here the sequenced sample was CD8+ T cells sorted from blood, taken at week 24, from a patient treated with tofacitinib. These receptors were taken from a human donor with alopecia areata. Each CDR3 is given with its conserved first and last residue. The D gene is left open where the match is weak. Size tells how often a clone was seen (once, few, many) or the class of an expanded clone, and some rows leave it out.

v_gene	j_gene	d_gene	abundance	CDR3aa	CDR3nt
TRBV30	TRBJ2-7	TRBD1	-	CAWNLGQGANEQYF	TGTGCCTGGAACTTGGGACAGGGGGCCAACGAGCAGTACTTC
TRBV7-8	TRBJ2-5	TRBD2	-	CASSLDERGGFQETQYF	TGTGCCAGCAGCTTAGACGAGCGGGGGGGCTTTCAAGAGACCCAGTACTTC
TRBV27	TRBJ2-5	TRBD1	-	CASSSRGQGKSRETQYF	TGTGCCAGCAGTTCACGGGGACAGGGGAAGAGTAGAGAGACCCAGTACTTC
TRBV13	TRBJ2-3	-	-	CASSPPRGEPKGDTQYF	TGTGCCAGCAGCCCCCCAAGGGGGGAACCGAAGGGAGATACGCAGTATTTT
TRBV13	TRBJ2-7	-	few	CASSRGRTEQYF	TGTGCCAGCAGCCGAGGGCGGACGGAGCAGTACTTC
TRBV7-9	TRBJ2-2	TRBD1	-	CASSPGGAPGELFF	TGTGCCAGCAGCCCAGGGGGCGCCCCCGGGGAGCTGTTTTTT
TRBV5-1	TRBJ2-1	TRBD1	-	CASSLKTGINEQFF	TGCGCCAGCAGCCTAAAGACAGGGATAAATGAGCAGTTCTTC
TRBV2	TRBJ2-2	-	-	CASLEKGRLSWNTGELFF	TGTGCCAGCCTTGAAAAAGGACGGTTATCGTGGAACACCGGGGAGCTGTTTTTT
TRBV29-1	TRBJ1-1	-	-	CSVEGSGSEAFF	TGCAGCGTTGAAGGCTCGGGGTCTGAAGCTTTCTTT
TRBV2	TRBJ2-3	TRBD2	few	CASSEGGGGATDTQYF	TGTGCCAGCAGTGAAGGTGGCGGGGGGGCCACAGATACGCAGTATTTT
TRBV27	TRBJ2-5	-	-	CASSSARRETQYF	TGTGCCAGCAGTTCCGCTAGGAGGGAGACCCAGTACTTC
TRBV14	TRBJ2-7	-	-	CASSQDSYEQYF	TGTGCCAGCAGCCAAGACTCCTACGAGCAGTACTTC
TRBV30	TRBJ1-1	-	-	CAWSVLLRNTEAFF	TGTGCCTGGAGTGTTCTTCTGAGGAACACTGAAGCTTTCTTT
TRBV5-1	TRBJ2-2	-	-	CASSLSVGSPSGELFF	TGCGCCAGCAGCTTGAGTGTCGGATCTCCATCCGGGGAGCTGTTTTTT
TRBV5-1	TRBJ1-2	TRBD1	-	CASSLAGTAYGYTF	TGCGCCAGCAGCTTGGCCGGGACAGCGTATGGCTACACCTTC
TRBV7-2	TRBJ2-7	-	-	CASSLPGAYEQYF	TGTGCCAGCAGCTTACCGGGTGCCTACGAGCAGTACTTC
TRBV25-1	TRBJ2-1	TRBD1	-	CASGRWQGDEQFF	TGTGCCAGCGGTCGATGGCAGGGGGATGAGCAGTTCTTC
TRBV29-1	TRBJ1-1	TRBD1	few	CSVEDPTGGQSAFF	TGCAGCGTTGAAGATCCCACAGGGGGACAGTCCGCTTTCTTT
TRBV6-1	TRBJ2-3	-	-	CASNPQELYTDTQYF	TGTGCCAGCAACCCCCAGGAGCTATACACAGATACGCAGTATTTT
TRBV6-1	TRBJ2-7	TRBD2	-	CASGRVDYEQYF	TGTGCCAGCGGGAGGGTGGACTACGAGCAGTACTTC
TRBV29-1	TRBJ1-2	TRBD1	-	CSVGTGGVYGYTF	TGCAGCGTTGGGACAGGGGGCGTCTATGGCTACACCTTC
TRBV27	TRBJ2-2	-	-	CASSLSSPRRELFF	TGTGCCAGCAGTTTATCCAGCCCTCGGCGGGAGCTGTTTTTT
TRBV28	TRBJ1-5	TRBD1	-	CASSFVRGRDNQPQHF	TGTGCCAGCAGTTTTGTCAGGGGGCGGGACAATCAGCCCCAGCATTTT
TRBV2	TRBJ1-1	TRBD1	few	CASSVRTGVTEAFF	TGTGCCAGCAGTGTCAGGACAGGGGTCACTGAAGCTTTCTTT
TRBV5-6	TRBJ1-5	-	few	CASSSGSSQPQHF	TGTGCCAGCAGCTCTGGGTCGAGTCAGCCCCAGCATTTT
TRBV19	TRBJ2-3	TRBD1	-	CASSIQGAGTDTQYF	TGTGCCAGTAGTATTCAGGGGGCAGGCACAGATACGCAGTATTTT
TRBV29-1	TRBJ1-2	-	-	CSVEGDTSRYGYTF	TGCAGCGTTGAAGGGGACACCTCCCGCTATGGCTACACCTTC
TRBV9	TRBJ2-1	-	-	CASSVNLEGASYNEQFF	TGTGCCAGCAGCGTAAATCTGGAAGGGGCCTCCTACAATGAGCAGTTCTTC
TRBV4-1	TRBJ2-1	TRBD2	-	CASSQGWLAGYLENEQFF	TGCGCCAGCAGCCAAGGTTGGCTAGCGGGGTATTTGGAGAATGAGCAGTTCTTC
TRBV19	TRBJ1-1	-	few	CASRDGNTEAFF	TGTGCCAGTCGGGACGGGAACACTGAAGCTTTCTTT
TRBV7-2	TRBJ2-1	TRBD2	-	CASSLGGGAAEQFF	TGTGCCAGCAGCTTAGGCGGGGGGGCCGCTGAGCAGTTCTTC
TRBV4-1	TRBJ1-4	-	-	CASSPPPAGSDEKLFF	TGCGCCAGCAGCCCTCCCCCGGCGGGGTCGGATGAAAAACTGTTTTTT
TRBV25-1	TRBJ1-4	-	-	CASSAHRYNEKLFF	TGTGCCAGCAGTGCCCACAGATACAATGAAAAACTGTTTTTT
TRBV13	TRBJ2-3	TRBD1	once	CASSQPGQGPNTQYF	TGTGCCAGCAGCCAACCGGGACAGGGGCCAAATACGCAGTATTTT
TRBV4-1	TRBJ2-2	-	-	CASSHHPGGNTGELFF	TGCGCCAGCAGCCATCACCCCGGGGGGAACACCGGGGAGCTGTTTTTT
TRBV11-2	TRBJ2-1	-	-	CASSQAEQFF	TGTGCCAGCAGCCAGGCCGAGCAGTTCTTC
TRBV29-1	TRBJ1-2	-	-	CSVEGGKGRGYGYTF	TGCAGCGTTGAAGGGGGGAAGGGACGGGGCTATGGCTACACCTTC
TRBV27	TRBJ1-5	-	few	CASSQSGYRGNQPQHF	TGTGCCAGCAGTCAATCAGGGTACAGGGGCAATCAGCCCCAGCATTTT
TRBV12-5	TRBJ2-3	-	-	CASGWGPSTDTQYF	TGTGCTAGTGGTTGGGGACCTTCGACAGATACGCAGTATTTT
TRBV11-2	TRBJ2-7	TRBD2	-	CASSFGLATYEQYF	TGTGCCAGCAGCTTCGGACTAGCGACCTACGAGCAGTACTTC
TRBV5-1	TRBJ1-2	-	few	CASSLSRAWGYTF	TGCGCCAGCAGCTTGTCGAGGGCGTGGGGCTACACCTTC
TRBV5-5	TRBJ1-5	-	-	CASSLPGNQPQHF	TGTGCCAGCAGCTTGCCAGGGAATCAGCCCCAGCATTTT
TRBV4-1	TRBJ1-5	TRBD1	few	CASSQDQGQGFGDSNQPQHF	TGCGCCAGCAGCCAAGATCAAGGACAGGGATTCGGGGATAGCAATCAGCCCCAGCATTTT
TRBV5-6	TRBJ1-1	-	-	CASSWGTGSTEAFF	TGTGCCAGCAGCTGGGGGACCGGGAGCACTGAAGCTTTCTTT
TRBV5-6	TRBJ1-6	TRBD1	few	CASSFGTGISPLHF	TGTGCCAGCAGCTTCGGGACAGGTATCTCACCCCTCCACTTT
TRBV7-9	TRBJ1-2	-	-	CASSLGQNYGYTF	TGTGCCAGCAGCCTAGGACAAAACTATGGCTACACCTTC
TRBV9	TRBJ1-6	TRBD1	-	CASSIDRAVDSPLHF	TGTGCCAGCAGCATTGACAGGGCGGTAGATTCACCCCTCCACTTT
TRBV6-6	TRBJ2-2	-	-	CASSYLNEGVGELFF	TGTGCCAGCAGTTACCTGAATGAAGGGGTTGGGGAGCTGTTTTTT
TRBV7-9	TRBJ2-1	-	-	CASSSQEDSSYNEQFF	TGTGCCAGCAGCTCCCAGGAGGACAGCTCCTACAATGAGCAGTTCTTC
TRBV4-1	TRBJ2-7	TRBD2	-	CASSPTDLAGGRVEQYF	TGCGCCAGCAGCCCTACCGACTTAGCGGGGGGGCGCGTCGAGCAGTACTTC
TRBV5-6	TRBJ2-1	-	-	CASSSATGEQFF	TGTGCCAGCAGCTCGGCAACGGGGGAGCAGTTCTTC
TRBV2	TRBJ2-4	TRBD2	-	CASRLRSGGPSGDIQYF	TGTGCCAGCAGGCTTCGTAGCGGGGGGCCTTCTGGGGACATTCAGTACTTC
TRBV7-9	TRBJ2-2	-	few	CASSAPRQINTGELFF	TGTGCCAGCAGCGCCCCCCGACAGATCAACACCGGGGAGCTGTTTTTT